These T cell receptor beta chains were read from a single sample in a study of blood T cells in healthy people across ages. TCRdb used MiXCR to reprocess the 5' RACE reads, holding one entry per CDR3 protein. Of some 1.6 million distinct CDR3 sequences in the sample, roughly 32% are singletons; the top ten hold over 9%. The sequencing input was blood. Receptors were obtained from a woman in her twenties or thirties in good health. Each CDR3 is given with its conserved first and last residue. The D gene is left open where the match is weak. A clone size is listed for some rows: how often the clone was seen (once, few, many), or a class if it is expanded.

>.|TRBD1|TRBJ2-7|TRBV20-1
CSARRRQGNREQYF
TGCAGTGCTAGAAGAAGACAGGGGAATCGCGAGCAGTACTTC
>.|TRBD2|TRBJ2-1|TRBV7-3
CASRPGRGGGNEQFF
TGTGCCAGCAGACCTGGGAGGGGCGGGGGCAATGAGCAGTTCTTC
>few|.|TRBJ2-1|TRBV7-2
CASSSGIAEQFF
TGTGCCAGCAGCTCAGGGATTGCGGAGCAGTTCTTC
>.|.|TRBJ1-2|TRBV25-1
CAGSESGMDGYTF
TGTGCCGGCAGTGAATCCGGGATGGATGGCTACACCTTC
>few|.|TRBJ1-2|TRBV27
CASSRPGSGYTF
TGTGCCAGCAGTAGACCTGGGAGCGGCTACACCTTC
>once|TRBD2|TRBJ2-3|TRBV9
CASSVTSGSISDTQYF
TGTGCCAGCAGCGTAACTAGCGGGAGTATTTCAGATACGCAGTATTTT
>few|TRBD1|TRBJ2-3|TRBV13
CATADSRDRVTDTQYF
TGTGCCACCGCTGATTCAAGGGACAGGGTTACAGATACGCAGTATTTT
>few|.|TRBJ2-1|TRBV15
CATSSRLDNEQFF
TGTGCCACCAGCAGCCGACTAGACAATGAGCAGTTCTTC
>few|.|TRBJ2-3|TRBV20-1
CSATSGTPTTSPQYF
TGCAGTGCTACATCCGGGACACCTACTACCTCGCCCCAGTATTTT
>.|.|TRBJ1-5|TRBV25-1
CASSEFRAINSNQPQHF
TGTGCCAGCAGTGAATTCAGGGCCATCAATAGCAATCAGCCCCAGCATTTT
>.|TRBD2|TRBJ2-7|TRBV6-5
CASSYSSGVPTYEQYF
TGTGCCAGCAGTTACTCGAGCGGGGTACCAACCTACGAGCAGTACTTC
>few|.|TRBJ1-2|TRBV20-1
CSARPTDRLASGYTF
TGCAGTGCTAGACCGACGGACCGTTTGGCGTCCGGCTACACCTTC
>.|TRBD1|TRBJ1-2|TRBV7-9
CASSSSWLGTGGAPYYGYTF
TGTGCCAGCAGCTCCTCGTGGTTAGGCACAGGGGGCGCCCCTTACTATGGCTACACCTTC
>.|.|TRBJ2-1|TRBV29-1
CSVLPGEQFF
TGCAGCGTTTTGCCGGGGGAGCAGTTCTTC
>.|TRBD2|TRBJ2-4|TRBV10-3
CAILNAGRALKRAKNIQYF
TGTGCCATCCTTAACGCCGGGAGGGCACTCAAGAGAGCCAAAAACATTCAGTACTTC
>many|.|TRBJ2-5|TRBV10-3
CATGQGTETQYF
TGTGCCACCGGTCAGGGGACCGAGACCCAGTACTTC
>.|TRBD2|TRBJ2-5|TRBV5-8
CASSTAGLAGETQYF
TGTGCCAGCAGCACGGCGGGACTAGCGGGAGAGACCCAGTACTTC
>.|.|TRBJ2-1|TRBV11-2
CASSSETNEQFF
TGTGCCAGCAGCTCTGAGACCAATGAGCAGTTCTTC
>few|TRBD1|TRBJ1-1|TRBV6-2/TRBV6-3
CASRDRDLAEAFF
TGTGCCAGCAGGGACAGGGATCTCGCTGAAGCTTTCTTT
>few|.|TRBJ1-1|TRBV7-6
CASSLKGGITGTEAFF
TGTGCCAGCAGCTTAAAGGGCGGAATCACCGGGACTGAAGCTTTCTTT
>few|TRBD2|TRBJ2-3|TRBV20-1
CSARDSSLRGERREVGTDTQYF
TGCAGTGCTAGAGATAGTTCCCTCCGCGGCGAGCGGCGGGAGGTTGGCACAGATACGCAGTATTTT
>.|TRBD1|TRBJ2-5|TRBV7-9
CASRWGQGQETQYF
TGTGCCAGCAGATGGGGACAGGGCCAAGAGACCCAGTACTTC
>few|.|TRBJ1-2|TRBV20-1
CSARGRGRFYGYTF
TGCAGTGCTAGAGGGAGGGGAAGATTCTATGGCTACACCTTC
>.|.|TRBJ2-5|TRBV5-1
CASTRQGTGVSQETQYF
TGCGCCAGCACCAGACAAGGGACGGGAGTCAGCCAAGAGACCCAGTACTTC
>.|TRBD2|TRBJ2-1|TRBV5-5
CASSFLRSLGGNEQFF
TGTGCCAGCAGCTTTTTGAGGTCCCTCGGGGGGAATGAGCAGTTCTTC
>few|.|TRBJ2-7|TRBV19
CASSIGGNSHREQYF
TGTGCCAGTAGTATAGGGGGGAACTCACATCGGGAGCAGTACTTC
>.|.|TRBJ1-5|TRBV27
CVSSFLPNQPQHF
TGTGTCAGCAGTTTCTTGCCCAATCAGCCCCAGCATTTT
>.|.|TRBJ2-3|TRBV2
CASGELRTDTQYF
TGTGCCAGCGGTGAACTCCGCACAGATACGCAGTATTTT
>many|TRBD2|TRBJ2-1|TRBV7-2
CASSTSGGVSYNEQFF
TGTGCCAGCAGTACTAGCGGGGGGGTTTCCTACAATGAGCAGTTCTTC
>.|.|TRBJ1-1|TRBV20-1
CSAQVWGNTEAFF
TGCAGTGCTCAGGTGTGGGGAAACACTGAAGCTTTCTTT
>few|TRBD2|TRBJ2-7|TRBV7-2
CASSLTSGGNEQYF
TGTGCCAGCAGCTTAACTAGCGGGGGTAACGAGCAGTACTTC
>.|.|TRBJ2-5|TRBV11-2
CACSLETGSKQYF
TGTGCCTGCAGCTTAGAGACGGGCTCTAAGCAGTACTTC
>.|.|TRBJ2-7|TRBV15
CATSRISRGASYEQYF
TGTGCCACCAGCAGAATTTCTAGGGGCGCTTCCTACGAGCAGTACTTC
>.|TRBD2|TRBJ2-5|TRBV9
CASSAQGLAQETQDF
TGTGCCAGCAGCGCACAGGGACTAGCTCAAGAGACCCAGGACTTC
>.|.|TRBJ2-1|TRBV12-3/TRBV12-4
CASTKGAGLYNEQFF
TGTGCCAGCACCAAAGGAGCAGGGCTCTACAATGAGCAGTTCTTC
>once|TRBD1|TRBJ1-3|TRBV28
CASSLDRAGNTIYF
TGTGCCAGCAGCCTGGACAGGGCTGGAAACACCATATATTTT
>few|.|TRBJ2-3|TRBV20-1
CSAKRYRASSTDTQYF
TGCAGTGCTAAAAGATACAGGGCTTCTAGCACAGATACGCAGTATTTT